This is a list of T cell receptor beta chains from one sample in a study of T cells expressing NK-cell markers. Each CDR3 protein gets one entry in TCRdb, which reprocessed the 5' RACE reads and gives no DNA. This sample carries fewer than 400,000 distinct CDR3 sequences, with approximately 12% going to the ten biggest clones. Sequences were obtained from blood T cells: a sorted CD56 or NKG2C T cell subset, CD4+ or CD8+ T cells, or bulk PBMC T cells (not recorded which). Receptor source: a woman aged 45-60 years in good health. The CDR3 runs from the conserved cysteine through the conserved F or W.

V gene,J gene,CDR3 protein
TRBV12-3/TRBV12-4,TRBJ1-3,CASIRSGNTIYF
TRBV9,TRBJ1-5,CASSVFGGNQPQHF
TRBV11-1,TRBJ2-3,CASSPWTSAVTDTQYF
TRBV4-2,TRBJ1-2,CASSQVEANYGYTF
TRBV7-2,TRBJ2-7,CASSSRSSGTREQYF
TRBV7-6,TRBJ2-3,CASSSATTSQNTDTQYF
TRBV7-6,TRBJ1-1,CASSSTGTEGEAFF
TRBV20-1,TRBJ2-5,CSAGTGGETQYF
TRBV12-3/TRBV12-4,TRBJ2-1,CASSLAYSGLSINEQFF
TRBV5-1,TRBJ2-4,CASSGGLAGGVAKNIQYF
TRBV25-1,TRBJ2-2,CASTNPGTGGFGELFF
TRBV6-5,TRBJ2-1,CASSSPGLAGGPYNEQFF
TRBV27,TRBJ2-7,CASSGPGLAQYEQYF
TRBV20-1,TRBJ2-2,CSARDRDGTFTGELFF
TRBV4-1,TRBJ1-4,CASAPAWTGNEKLFF
TRBV28,TRBJ2-5,CASSPLGIQETQYF
TRBV12-3/TRBV12-4,TRBJ2-3,CASSFRSGVSTDTQYF
TRBV5-1,TRBJ2-7,CASSLRTLGTGTGRHEQYF
TRBV19,TRBJ2-3,CASSPAGGITDTQYF
TRBV13,TRBJ1-1,CASSLSRAEEAFF
TRBV19,TRBJ2-4,CASSTGLANQYF
TRBV20-1,TRBJ2-7,CSATKIAGVVEQYF
TRBV7-9,TRBJ2-7,CASSSRPTGIYEQYF
TRBV24-1,TRBJ2-2,CATSGGRVDTGELFF
TRBV29-1,TRBJ2-7,CSVALNSYEQYF
TRBV6-1,TRBJ2-1,CASSEGKGGSNEQFF
TRBV20-1,TRBJ2-1,CSATGPGFSYNEQFF
TRBV4-2,TRBJ2-1,CASTGTSGRNEQFF
TRBV18,TRBJ2-1,CASSPPPSYNEQFF
TRBV27,TRBJ2-1,CASSLVQYSYNEQFF
TRBV7-2,TRBJ2-1,CASSLRLGGNEQFF
TRBV5-1,TRBJ2-1,CASRWSNSEQFF
TRBV20-1,TRBJ2-1,CSAPSGRFFNEQFF
TRBV12-3/TRBV12-4,TRBJ2-2,CASSGQVNAGELFF
TRBV28,TRBJ2-7,CASTTTYEQYF
TRBV7-6,TRBJ2-1,CASSSQQGIEQFF
TRBV27,TRBJ2-2,CASSLSIGLINTGELFF
TRBV6-5,TRBJ2-7,CASSLSGRAGKSEQYF
TRBV24-1,TRBJ2-3,CATSDLPGLATTDTQYF
TRBV10-2,TRBJ2-1,CASRIAGGSYNEQFF
TRBV4-1,TRBJ2-1,CASSQGLGHSYNEQFF
TRBV12-3/TRBV12-4,TRBJ1-5,CASSRGGPNQPQHF
TRBV7-2,TRBJ1-6,CASSRVQGNSPLHF
TRBV7-8,TRBJ2-7,CASSLRDSSYEQYF
TRBV7-6,TRBJ2-7,CASRPTGFSYEQYF
TRBV7-6,TRBJ2-1,CASSLLGSGDNEQFF
TRBV7-2,TRBJ2-5,CASSSTGGGETQYF
TRBV11-3,TRBJ2-4,CASSNLNRWDRAKNIQYF
TRBV2,TRBJ2-2,CASKYIPNTGELFF
TRBV5-1,TRBJ2-4,CASSPGTLGQKNIQYF
TRBV19,TRBJ2-3,CASKVRGSTDTQYF
TRBV5-1,TRBJ2-1,CASKTGGSEQFF
TRBV12-3/TRBV12-4,TRBJ2-3,CASSLGSRLAGGTDTQYF
TRBV6-1,TRBJ2-1,CASSESRQGIGQFF